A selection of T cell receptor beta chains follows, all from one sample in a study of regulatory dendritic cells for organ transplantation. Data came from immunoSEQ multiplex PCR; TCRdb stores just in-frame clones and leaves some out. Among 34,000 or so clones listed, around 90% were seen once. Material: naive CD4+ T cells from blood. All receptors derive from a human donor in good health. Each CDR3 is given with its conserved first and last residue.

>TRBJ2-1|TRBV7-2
CASSPFDSGVYNEQFF
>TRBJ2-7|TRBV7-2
CASSPNRVGYEQYF
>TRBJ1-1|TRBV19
CASHVTGRVEAFF
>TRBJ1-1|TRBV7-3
CASSLSGANTEAFF
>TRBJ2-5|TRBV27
CASSLGWEGETQYF
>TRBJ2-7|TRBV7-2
CASSTQAGESYEQYF
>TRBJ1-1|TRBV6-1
CATRLDTLNTEAFF
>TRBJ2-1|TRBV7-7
CASSPGAGTYNEQFF
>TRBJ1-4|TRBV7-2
CASAHGSSTKNEKLFF
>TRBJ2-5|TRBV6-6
CASSPTGTGFIETQYF
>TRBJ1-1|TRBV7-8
CASRRNTEAFF
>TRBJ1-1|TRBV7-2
CASSSRTGSWAFF
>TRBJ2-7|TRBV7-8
CASSGTTSGRGVQYF
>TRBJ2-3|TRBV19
CASSGFLGPLTDTQYF
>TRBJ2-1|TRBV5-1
CASSWGLGNRAQQFF
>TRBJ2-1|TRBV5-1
CASRREGNEQFF
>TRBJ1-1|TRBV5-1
CASSLVGGVNTEAFF
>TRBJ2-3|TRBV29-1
CSVGGRYTDTQYF
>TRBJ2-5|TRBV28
CASSFRGRGRQETQYF
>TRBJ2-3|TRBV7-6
CASSLNGGGTDTQYF
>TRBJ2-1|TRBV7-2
CASSLVGTSSNEQFF
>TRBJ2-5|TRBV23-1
CASSPGTSGETQYF
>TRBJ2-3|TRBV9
CASSVEVRGLRGDTQYF
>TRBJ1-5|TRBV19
CASSRDRGNQPQHF
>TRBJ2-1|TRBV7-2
CASSFPGLSYNEQFF
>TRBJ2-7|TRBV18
CASSPRLAEPYEQYF
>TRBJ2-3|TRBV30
CAWSVPPGRDTQYF
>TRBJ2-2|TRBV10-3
CAISESGTMNTGELFF
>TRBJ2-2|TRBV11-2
CASSFSSGTWSLAGELFF
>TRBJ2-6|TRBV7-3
CASSLSANSGANVLTF
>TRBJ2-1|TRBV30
CAWRAPLTSGIDEQFF
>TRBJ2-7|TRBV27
CASSLKLAGSYEQYF
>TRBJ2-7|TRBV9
CASSEGRGSYEQYF
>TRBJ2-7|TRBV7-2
CASSLQVGIGLLPTYEQYF
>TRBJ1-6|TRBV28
CASSLFSVFYNSPLHF
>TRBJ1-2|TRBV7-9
CASSPSDRVGGYTF
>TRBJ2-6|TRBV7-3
CASSRDRGASGANVLTF
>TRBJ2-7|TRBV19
CASSIPTSPSGEQYF
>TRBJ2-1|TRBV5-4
CASSLDRLSYNEQFF
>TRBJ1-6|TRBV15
CATSRDRGNSPLHF
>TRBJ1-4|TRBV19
CASSSSGFFLINEKLFF
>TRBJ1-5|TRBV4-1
CASSPEILARGNQPQHF
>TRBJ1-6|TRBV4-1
CASSQDLQGNSPLHF